This entry concerns a single T cell receptor beta chain. Its antigen is not known. This record comes from a study of shared clonotypes between healthy human individuals. About the study: The study used three CD4 naive, three CD4 memory, two CD8 naive and one CD8 memory plate per donor. Study results and caveats: A generally larger estimated richness was seen in naive subsets than in memory subsets. Compared with clonotypes that all four donors shared, non-shared clonotypes had lower generation probabilities.

Germline CDR1 reads MNHEY; CDR2 reads SMNVEV (reference sequence). The CDR3 spans 16 residues. Trimming cost V 0 bases and J 4 bases; bases outside gene matches: 8. Data came from immunoSEQ multiplex PCR; TCRdb stores just in-frame clones and leaves some out. The sample lists over 800,000 clones, 85% to 95% occurring once. Selected positively for CCR7 and CD45RO-negative, naive CD8 cells excluded terminally differentiated effector memory CD45RA+ cells. The sample taken for sequencing was naive CD8+ T cells sorted from blood. The gene calls are TRBV27 and TRBJ2-5, with 7 bases that match TRBD2. This clonotype was sampled from a man aged 25-40 years in good health. The CDR3 reads CASSLSGGSFTETQYF. The CDR3 DNA reads TGTGCCAGCAGTTTATCCGGCGGGAGTTTTACAGAGACCCAGTACTTC.